These 2 T cell receptor beta chains came from one sample sequenced in a study of T-cell memory formation after mild COVID-19. TCRdb re-called the 5' RACE reads with MiXCR, one entry per CDR3 protein. There are roughly 150,000 distinct CDR3 sequences in the sample; under 30% occur only once, and approximately 25% lies in the top ten. The sample taken for sequencing was PBMCs or a T cell subset sorted from them (not recorded which). Receptors originate from an adult woman who had mild COVID-19 (a few samples of this study predate the infection). Cell type and time point are not known.

This clonotype showed up just once. V is TRBV6-5 and J is TRBJ1-1, with D tentatively TRBD1 (6 bases). Germline lookup yields CDR1 MNHEY and CDR2 SVGAGI. Trimming stripped 3 bases from V and 1 base from J, with 15 bases between. The CDR3 runs to 16 residues. Here the CDR3 reads CASSYSTQGRNTEAFF. The CDR3 coding sequence is TGTGCCAGCAGTTATTCCACTCAGGGGCGGAACACTGAAGCTTTCTTT.

Only a few counts were recorded for this clonotype. The chain recombines TRBV7-2 with TRBJ2-3; TRBD1 matches 7 bases. J gave up 6 bases and V 9 bases, and 12 bases lay outside the gene matches. Germline lookup yields CDR1 SGHTA and CDR2 FQGNSA. The CDR3 consists of 14 residues. CDR3 in DNA: TGTGCCAGGCTTGGGACAGCAGAACGGGATACGCAGTATTTT. Protein sequence: CARLGTAERDTQYF.